The entry below gives a single TCR beta chain sequence along with its context. As originally analysed: Estimation of nucleated cell counts relied on the amplification of reference gene primers. This table comes from immunoSEQ multiplex PCR, and its TCRdb copy is limited to in-frame clones, with some not included. The DNA gave D and trimming, while V, J and clone size come from that table. The sample lists some 180,000 clones; 60% to 80% were seen once. The sample is drawn from a study of blood T cell repertoires in COVID-19. This CDR3 region has 16 residues. Germline assignment: CDR1 MNHNS and CDR2 SASEGT. Trimming stripped 4 bases from V and 1 base from J, with 14 bases between.

The clonotype was recovered from a man aged 60 to 75 who had been exposed to COVID-19. The rearrangement links TRBV6-1 to TRBJ1-3; D might be TRBD1 (6 bases). Sequenced material: PBMCs or T cells enriched from blood (not recorded which). CDR3 amino acids: CASSVGGGISGNTIYF. The CDR3, as DNA: TGTGCCAGCAGTGTGGGAGGGGGAATATCTGGAAACACCATATATTTT.